Listed here is a single TCR beta chain. Here immunoSEQ multiplex PCR was the method, and the copy in TCRdb shows in-frame clones only, minus some. The sample has about 14,000 clones; 38% are singletons. This record belongs to a study of graft-versus-host responses after intestinal transplantation. Irradiated stimulators labeled with violet dye, approximately 200,000 in number, were plated with approximately 200,000 CFSE-labeled responders. At the end of the reaction, proliferating CFSE-low CD3+CD4+ and CD3+CD8+ responders were sorted. CDR1 and CDR2 (germline): WSHSY, SAAADI. The CDR3 is 18 residues long. The J segment lost 3 bases and the V segment lost 0 bases, leaving 9 bases of the junction unmatched.

The receptor was isolated from a human patient who received an intestinal transplant. The chain is built from TRBV10-2 and TRBJ2-3; 10 positions match TRBD2. The sequences come from alloreactive CD4+ T cells from a mixed lymphocyte reaction culture, collected before intestinal transplant. Subset denoted: CFSE-low proliferating T cells sorted from approximately six-day pre-transplant mixed lymphocyte reaction (GvH or HvG direction). CDR3 sequence reads: CASSESTPGLAWTDTQYF. The CDR3 DNA sequence: TGCGCCAGCAGTGAGTCGACCCCGGGACTAGCGTGGACAGATACGCAGTATTTT.